This T cell receptor (beta chain) was retrieved from a study of T cells in Graves' hyperthyroidism and ophthalmopathy. Study overall: Specimen type is peripheral blood, collected at initial diagnosis prior to any treatment.

Amplification of TCR beta CDR3 regions was performed using RNA transcripts as template. The primer set for the first-round RT-PCR of the TCR CDR3 was HTBI. In TCRdb, the multiplex PCR reads were re-called with MiXCR into one record per CDR3 protein. The data contain fewer than 450,000 distinct CDR3 sequences, around 20% of them singletons. The study, taken as a whole, reports: Within blood appeared most thyroid clonotypes that had expanded above 0.001.

Investigators excluded patients with uncontrolled infection, other autoimmune disease, pregnancy or lactation. Orbital computed tomography, thyroid ultrasound, serum thyroxine and TRAb, and clinical symptoms together informed the diagnoses. At least ten counts were recorded for this clonotype. What it recognizes is unknown. With 0 bases removed from V and 0 bases from J, the gap between germline ends came to 11 bases. This CDR3 is built from 16 residues. CDR1 and CDR2 (germline): SGHRS, YFSETQ. This sequence joins TRBV5-1 and TRBJ2-3; D is undetermined. The sample was blood. The sequence was collected from a young man with Graves' ophthalmopathy. The CDR3 reads CASSLGAEISTDTQYF. DNA for the CDR3: TGCGCCAGCAGCTTGGGGGCGGAAATCAGCACAGATACGCAGTATTTT.